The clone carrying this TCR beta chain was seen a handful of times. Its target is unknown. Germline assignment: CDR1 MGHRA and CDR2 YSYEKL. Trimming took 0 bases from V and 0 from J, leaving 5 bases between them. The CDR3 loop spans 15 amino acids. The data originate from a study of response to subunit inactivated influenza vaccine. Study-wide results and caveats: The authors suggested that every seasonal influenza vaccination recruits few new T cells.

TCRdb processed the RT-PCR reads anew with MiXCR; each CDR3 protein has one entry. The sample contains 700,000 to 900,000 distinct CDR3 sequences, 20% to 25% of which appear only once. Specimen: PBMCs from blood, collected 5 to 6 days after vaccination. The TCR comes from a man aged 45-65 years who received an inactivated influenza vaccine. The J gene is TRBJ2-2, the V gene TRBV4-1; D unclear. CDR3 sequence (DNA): TGCGCCAGCAGCCAAGATGTCACGAACACCGGGGAGCTGTTTTTT. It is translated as CASSQDVTNTGELFF.